These 30 T cell receptor beta chains were sequenced from one sample in a study of shared clonotypes between healthy human individuals. TCRdb keeps only in-frame clones here, not all; method: immunoSEQ multiplex PCR. The sample shows about 1.4 million clones, approximately 97% of them seen only once. Sequencing was carried out using naive CD4+ T cells sorted from blood. Subset described: CD45RA+ positively selected. The source is a man younger than 40 in good health.

The gene calls are TRBV9 and TRBJ2-1; TRBD1 aligns across 7 bases. CDR3 size: 16 residues. Looked up from germline, CDR1 is SGDLS and CDR2 is YYNGEE. The junction had 8 bases not matched to a gene; V was cut back by 4 bases and J by 1 base. CDR3 sequence: CASSPRWDRSYNEQFF. The CDR3 DNA reads TGTGCCAGCAGCCCCCGGTGGGACAGATCCTACAATGAGCAGTTCTTC.

V gene TRBV28 combines with J gene TRBJ2-1; 8 nucleotides match TRBD1. The CDR3 consists of 15 residues. Germline V CDR1 and CDR2: MDHEN, SYDVKM. V lost 5 bases, J lost 2 bases, and 5 bases stayed unmatched. The CDR3 protein is CASSVLGQAYNEQFF. CDR3 bases: TGTGCCAGCAGTGTACTGGGACAGGCCTACAATGAGCAGTTCTTC.

This chain joins TRBV10-3 and TRBJ1-2, with D tentatively TRBD1 (5 bases). The CDR3 totals 13 residues. The germline gives CDR1 ENHRY, CDR2 SYGVKD. The V end was cut by 2 bases, the J end by 5 bases, with 9 bases between. The CDR3: CAISEDRGYGYTF. CDR3 coding DNA: TGTGCCATCAGTGAGGACAGAGGATATGGCTACACCTTC.

V gene TRBV4-2 combines with J gene TRBJ1-3; D gene unclear. This CDR3 has 17 amino acids. Trimming left V 3 bases short and J 3 bases short, with 18 bases between. CDR1 and CDR2 (germline): LGHNA, YNFKEQ. CDR3 coding DNA: TGTGCCAGCAGCCACGATCCCCCAGGTCTTTTTGGAAACACCATATATTTT. It codes for CASSHDPPGLFGNTIYF.

The V and J genes are TRBV6-6 and TRBJ2-1; 7 positions match TRBD1. V shed 5 bases and J 9 bases; nucleotides not matched to a gene: 7. Germline V gene lookup returns CDR1 MNHNY and CDR2 SVGAGI (reference sequence). This CDR3 has 13 residues. CDR3 sequence (DNA): TGTGCCAGCAGTCAGGACAGGAGGACTGAGCAGTTCTTC. Translation: CASSQDRRTEQFF.

The chain uses TRBV9 and TRBJ2-3, with TRBD2 identical over 12 bases. In germline, CDR1 is SGDLS, CDR2 YYNGEE. The CDR3 covers 18 residues. The J segment lost 0 bases and the V segment lost 3 bases, leaving 8 bases of the junction unmatched. The DNA of the CDR3 is TGTGCCAGCAGCGCCAGACTAGCGGGAGTCTTAAGCACAGATACGCAGTATTTT. It is translated as CASSARLAGVLSTDTQYF.

The DNA for the CDR3 is TGTGCCAGCAGCTACCGACAGGGGGCGTACAATGAGCAGTTCTTC. Encoded protein: CASSYRQGAYNEQFF. The V gene is TRBV7-9, the J gene TRBJ2-1, with 10 positions matching TRBD1. This CDR3 is 15 amino acids long. The V and J ends lost 4 bases and 4 bases, in that order; junction bases with no gene match: 4. Germline assignment: CDR1 SEHNR and CDR2 FQNEAQ (reference sequence).

The gene calls are TRBV7-9 and TRBJ2-7; 7 bases agree with TRBD2. Germline V gene lookup returns CDR1 SEHNR and CDR2 FQNEAQ (reference sequence). The CDR3 has 15 residues. V dropped 5 bases and J dropped 3; count of bases not matched to a gene: 10. This CDR3 reads CASSHKRDGGYEQYF. CDR3 DNA: TGTGCCAGCAGCCACAAGCGGGATGGGGGCTACGAGCAGTACTTC. Supplemented by reference TRBV7-9 and TRBJ2-7, the full variable domain reads DTGVSQNPRHKITKRGQNVTFRCDPISEHNRLYWYRQTLGQGPEFLTYFQNEAQLEKSRLLSDRFSAERPKGSFSTLEIQRTEQGDSAMYLCASSHKRDGGYEQYFGPGTRLTVT.

The chain links TRBV4-3 to TRBJ2-7; the match to TRBD2 covers 11 bases. CDR3 size: 16 residues. Unmatched junction bases numbered 8, after V lost 4 bases and J lost 3 bases. In germline, CDR1 is LGHNA, CDR2 YSLEER. CDR3 amino acids: CASSRLPGLAVYEQYF. CDR3 coding DNA: TGCGCCAGCAGCCGACTACCGGGACTAGCGGTCTACGAGCAGTACTTC.

The rearrangement uses TRBV6-1 and TRBJ1-2; no clear D gene. There are 12 residues in the CDR3. Deletions cut 7 bases from V and 6 bases from J, with 12 bases between. The germline CDR1 and CDR2 sequences are MNHNS and SASEGT. CDR3 amino acids: CASKMADDGYTF. CDR3 sequence (DNA): TGTGCCAGCAAAATGGCGGACGATGGCTACACCTTC.

The chain links TRBV28 to TRBJ2-4; TRBD2 might be the D (6 bases). CDR1 is MDHEN and CDR2 is SYDVKM in the germline V gene. Trimming left V 2 bases short and J 8 bases short, with 13 bases between. This CDR3 has 14 amino acids. CDR3 DNA sequence: TGTGCCAGCAGTTTAAAGACTAGAGATGACATTCAGTACTTC. Its protein is CASSLKTRDDIQYF.

The rearrangement joins TRBV7-2 to TRBJ2-1; D is possibly TRBD2 (5 bases). V lost 0 bases to trimming and J lost 4 bases, with 10 bases between them. Germline assignment: CDR1 SGHTA and CDR2 FQGNSA. The CDR3 covers 15 residues. CDR3 sequence (DNA): TGTGCCAGCAGCTTAGCGGGAGATGCATACAATGAGCAGTTCTTC. It specifies CASSLAGDAYNEQFF.

This clone has a single count. At one end, the junction sequence differs from germline, possibly due to a read error. The chain carries TRBV7-7 and TRBJ2-3; D is possibly TRBD1 (5 bases). The CDR3 spans 13 residues. CDR1 is SSHAT, CDR2 FNYEAQ, per germline (reference sequence). The CDR3 protein is CASSQQVGDTQYF. The CDR3 DNA follows: TGTGCTAGCAGCCAACAGGTGGGGGATACGCAGTATTTT. Combining the CDR3 with reference TRBV7-7 and TRBJ2-3 gives the whole variable domain GAGVSQSPRYKVTKRGQDVTLRCDPISSHATLYWYQQALGQGPEFLTYFNYEAQPDKSGLPSDRFSAERPEGSISTLTIQRTEQRDSAMYRCASSQQVGDTQYFGPGTRLTVL.

V gene TRBV18 combines with J gene TRBJ1-4, with 8 bases identical to TRBD1. V lost 5 bases, J lost 5 bases, and 7 bases stayed unmatched. Germline assignment: CDR1 KGHSH and CDR2 LQKENI. The CDR3 sequence is 15 residues long. As DNA, the CDR3 is TGTGCCAGCTCAGCGGGACAGGCCGGAAATGAAAAACTGTTTTTT. Translation gives CASSAGQAGNEKLFF.

This chain joins TRBV6-6 and TRBJ2-7, with D possibly TRBD1 on 6 matching bases. The germline V gene encodes CDR1 MNHNY and CDR2 SVGAGI (reference sequence). V was clipped by 2 bases and J by 2 bases, with 13 bases between them. CDR3 size: 15 residues. CDR3 amino acids: CASSYEDRVTYEQYF. CDR3 sequence (DNA): TGTGCCAGCAGTTACGAGGACAGAGTAACCTACGAGCAGTACTTC.

The CDR3 nucleotides read TGTGCCAGCAGGGGAGCGGGGAACACTGAAGCTTTCTTT. The encoded protein is CASRGAGNTEAFF. The chain carries TRBV28 and TRBJ1-1; no firm D call. The V and J ends lost 6 bases and 1 base respectively, with 9 bases between them. The CDR3 sequence is 13 residues long. Germline CDR1 reads MDHEN; CDR2 reads SYDVKM.

The rearrangement joins TRBV7-6 to TRBJ2-1, with D perhaps matching TRBD2 (5 bases). The V gene lost 5 bases and the J gene lost 3 bases, with 17 bases spanning the gap. This CDR3 region has 16 residues. Germline CDR1 and CDR2: SGHVS and FNYEAQ. Here the CDR3 reads CASSPVDWIIYNEQFF. The CDR3 bases are TGTGCCAGCAGCCCGGTGGACTGGATTATCTACAATGAGCAGTTCTTC.

The chain combines TRBV28 with TRBJ2-5; the match to TRBD1 covers 8 bases. V lost 6 bases, J lost 5 bases, and 5 bases stayed unmatched. From germline, CDR1 is MDHEN and CDR2 SYDVKM. The CDR3 consists of 13 residues. The CDR3 here is CASSRQGRETQYF. For the CDR3, the DNA is TGTGCCAGCAGCAGACAGGGGAGGGAGACCCAGTACTTC.

The chain is built from TRBV2 and TRBJ1-1, with unresolved D. The CDR3 is 13 residues long. The germline CDR1 and CDR2 sequences are SNHLY and FYNNEI. V shed 6 bases and J shed 0 bases, with 8 bases lying between them. In nucleotides, the CDR3 is TGTGCCAGCAGAGTAGATTTGAACACTGAAGCTTTCTTT. It is translated as CASRVDLNTEAFF.

On this clone itself: Other nucleotide sequences in the sample specify the same CDR3. The V call is TRBV18, the J call TRBJ1-5; D might be TRBD1 (5 bases). CDR1 is KGHSH, CDR2 LQKENI, per germline. The length of the CDR3 is 15 residues. Trimming left V 1 base short and J 3 bases short, with 10 bases between. CDR3 coding DNA: TGTGCCAGCTCACCACAAACAGGTTCCAATCAGCCCCAGCATTTT. As protein: CASSPQTGSNQPQHF.

The rearrangement uses TRBV19 and TRBJ2-7, with a possible D match to TRBD2 (5 bases). Germline CDR1 and CDR2: LNHDA and SQIVND (reference sequence). V shed 1 base and J shed 7 bases, with 11 bases lying between them. The CDR3 extends over 13 amino acids. This chain's CDR3 is CASSIGRTGEQYF. CDR3 nucleotides: TGTGCCAGTAGTATAGGCAGGACTGGTGAGCAGTACTTC.

As concerns this clone: The sample carries other DNA sequences with the same CDR3. The V and J genes are TRBV11-2 and TRBJ2-5; D is unclear. The CDR3 runs 12 residues. V was cut by 2 bases and J by 2 bases, with 3 bases left in between. The germline V gene has CDR1 SGHAT and CDR2 FQNNGV. CDR3 amino acids: CASSLQQETQYF. CDR3 nucleotides: TGTGCCAGCAGCTTACAGCAAGAGACCCAGTACTTC.

This clone was observed a handful of times. The same CDR3 can be traced to other DNA sequences in this sample. This sequence joins TRBV5-1 and TRBJ2-5; D ambiguous. V was trimmed by 0 bases and J by 3 bases, leaving 3 bases between them. Per the germline V gene, CDR1 is SGHRS and CDR2 is YFSETQ. The CDR3 covers 12 residues. CDR3 in DNA: TGCGCCAGCAGCTTGGGGAAAGAGACCCAGTACTTC. The encoded protein is CASSLGKETQYF.

This clone was observed a few times. V is TRBV28 and J is TRBJ1-2, with D unclear. Looked up from germline, CDR1 is MDHEN and CDR2 is SYDVKM. CDR3 length equals 11 residues. With 4 bases removed from V and 8 bases from J, the gap between germline ends came to 8 bases. The CDR3 DNA is TGTGCCAGCAGTTCTCCGACCGGCTACACCTTC. It encodes CASSSPTGYTF.

This clone is a singleton in its sample. The chain has TRBV11-2 and TRBJ2-2, with D perhaps matching TRBD1 or TRBD2 (5 bases each). The length of the CDR3 is 16 residues. The germline V and J ends were trimmed by 3 bases and 4 bases, with 15 bases remaining between them. From germline, CDR1 is SGHAT and CDR2 FQNNGV. The DNA for the CDR3 is TGTGCCAGCAGCTTCCCCCCGGGACGCCTCACCGGGGAGCTGTTTTTT. Protein: CASSFPPGRLTGELFF.

The gene calls are TRBV19 and TRBJ2-7; D might be TRBD2 (6 bases). V lost 5 bases and J 1 base, leaving 12 bases between the germline ends. Germline loops: CDR1 LNHDA, CDR2 SQIVND (reference sequence). This CDR3 has 14 amino acids. In DNA form, the CDR3 reads TGTGCCAGTAGTGTGGGACTCCAGTCCTACGAGCAGTACTTC. It codes for CASSVGLQSYEQYF.

The V and J genes are TRBV14 and TRBJ2-7, with no clear D. CDR3 size: 13 residues. Germline V gives CDR1 SGHDN, CDR2 FVKESK. The germline V and J ends were trimmed by 0 bases and 9 bases, with 12 bases remaining between them. The CDR3, as DNA: TGTGCCAGCAGCCAAGACTTTTGGGGAAGGCAGTACTTC. Its translation is CASSQDFWGRQYF.

There are a few counts of this clone. The rearrangement uses TRBV10-1 and TRBJ2-1; the D is unclear. The CDR3 covers 12 residues. The V and J ends lost 2 bases and 10 bases respectively, with 9 bases between them. The germline gives CDR1 WNHNN, CDR2 SYGVQD (reference sequence). The CDR3 spells CASSEPNREQFF. CDR3 sequence (DNA): TGCGCCAGCAGTGAGCCCAATAGGGAGCAGTTCTTC.

The sample holds one count of this clone. This sequence joins TRBV11-2 and TRBJ2-7, with D possibly being TRBD2 (5 bases). Germline values: CDR1 SGHAT, CDR2 FQNNGV. The CDR3 contains 15 residues. Trimming took 2 bases from V and 3 from J, leaving 14 bases between them. This chain's CDR3 is CASSLRGGLLYEQYF. The CDR3 DNA is TGTGCCAGCAGCTTAAGAGGTGGACTCCTCTACGAGCAGTACTTC.

This chain connects TRBV7-9 to TRBJ2-3, with D possibly matching TRBD2 (6 bases). The CDR3 covers 14 residues. Trimming removed 5 bases from V and 4 bases from J, with 13 bases in between. Looked up from germline, CDR1 is SEHNR and CDR2 is FQNEAQ (reference sequence). The CDR3 reads CASSQKGGADTQYF. The CDR3 bases are TGTGCCAGCAGCCAAAAGGGAGGAGCAGATACGCAGTATTTT. The full variable domain, rest sourced from reference TRBV7-9 and TRBJ2-3, is DTGVSQNPRHKITKRGQNVTFRCDPISEHNRLYWYRQTLGQGPEFLTYFQNEAQLEKSRLLSDRFSAERPKGSFSTLEIQRTEQGDSAMYLCASSQKGGADTQYFGPGTRLTVL.